One sample yielded the 17 T cell receptor beta chains listed below, sequenced in a study of blood T cell repertoires in COVID-19. Some clones are missing from TCRdb's copy, which holds only in-frame ones; the method was immunoSEQ multiplex PCR. Here the sample spans about 150,000 clones, approximately 80% being singletons. The specimen sequenced was peripheral blood. All receptors derive from a woman aged 55-69 years with acute or convalescent COVID-19.

The chain links TRBV30 to TRBJ2-2; 7 bases are a match to TRBD2. The trim removed 2 bases at V and 6 bases at J, leaving 6 bases unmatched. This CDR3 spans 14 amino acids. The germline V gene encodes CDR1 GTSNPN and CDR2 SVGIG (reference sequence). The CDR3 is CAWSWGGSAGELFF. The CDR3 nucleotides are TGTGCCTGGAGTTGGGGGGGATCGGCCGGGGAGCTGTTTTTT.

J is TRBJ1-3 and V is TRBV2; no clear D. Germline V lookup: CDR1 SNHLY, CDR2 FYNNEI. The CDR3 contains 15 residues. V was pared by 6 bases and J by 0 bases, with 12 bases between. DNA of the CDR3: TGTGCCAGCAGGCAAGCCCCGGGCTCTGGAAACACCATATATTTT. It translates to CASRQAPGSGNTIYF. Full variable domain (outside the CDR3, taken from reference TRBV2 and TRBJ1-3): EPEVTQTPSHQVTQMGQEVILRCVPISNHLYFYWYRQILGQKVEFLVSFYNNEISEKSEIFDDQFSVERPDGSNFTLKIRSTKLEDSAMYFCASRQAPGSGNTIYFGEGSWLTVV.

The chain recombines TRBV6-1 with TRBJ1-4; 12 bases line up with TRBD1. CDR3 length equals 16 residues. V lost 1 base to trimming and J lost 14 bases; unmatched junction nucleotides: 11. Per the germline V gene, CDR1 is MNHNS and CDR2 is SASEGT. CDR3 in amino acids: CASSEVPGQGASRLFF. For the CDR3, the DNA is TGTGCCAGCAGTGAAGTCCCGGGACAGGGGGCTTCTCGGCTGTTTTTT.

This clone was observed a handful of times. The chain is built from TRBV2 and TRBJ2-7; D call uncertain. Trimming removed 6 bases from V and 2 bases from J, with 14 bases in between. This CDR3 is 14 amino acids long. Germline lookup yields CDR1 SNHLY and CDR2 FYNNEI. The DNA of the CDR3 is TGTGCCAGCAGCGACAACAGATACCCCTACGAGCAGTACGTC. It translates to CASSDNRYPYEQYV.

V gene TRBV9 combines with J gene TRBJ2-1, with 9 bases matching TRBD2. There are 16 residues in the CDR3. Trimming at V came to 2 bases and at J to 9 bases, leaving 12 bases not matched to a gene. Germline CDR1 SGDLS, CDR2 YYNGEE. Here the CDR3 DNA reads TGTGCCAGCAGCGTTACCGGGACTAGCTCTCTCACTGAGCAGTTCTTC. Its protein product is CASSVTGTSSLTEQFF. The full variable domain, rest sourced from reference TRBV9 and TRBJ2-1, is DSGVTQTPKHLITATGQRVTLRCSPRSGDLSVYWYQQSLDQGLQFLIQYYNGEERAKGNILERFSAQQFPDLHSELNLSSLELGDSALYFCASSVTGTSSLTEQFFGPGTRLTVL.

The V call is TRBV30, the J call TRBJ1-2; 8 bases are a match to TRBD1. The germline CDR1 and CDR2 sequences are GTSNPN and SVGIG (reference sequence). The CDR3 consists of 14 residues. V was pared by 5 bases and J by 7 bases, with 12 bases of the junction left unmatched. For the CDR3, the DNA is TGTGCCTGGGGGTATGGACAGGGTGAGAGTGGCTACACCTTC. Translation: CAWGYGQGESGYTF.

The chain is built from TRBV2 and TRBJ1-5, with TRBD1 identical over 9 bases. Germline V gene lookup returns CDR1 SNHLY and CDR2 FYNNEI. The V and J ends lost 1 base and 1 base, in that order; junction bases with no gene match: 2. The CDR3 extends over 16 amino acids. The DNA for the CDR3 is TGTGCCAGCAGTGAAGAGGGACAGGGAAGCAATCAGCCCCAGCATTTT. Protein product: CASSEEGQGSNQPQHF.

This clone was recorded once. CDR3 coding DNA: TGTGCCAGCAGTTATGGGGCGGGGGGACGCACAGATACGCAGTATTTT. It codes for CASSYGAGGRTDTQYF. The rearrangement links TRBV6-6 to TRBJ2-3, with 8 bases fitting TRBD2. Germline V gives CDR1 MNHNY, CDR2 SVGAGI (reference sequence). V dropped 3 bases and J dropped 1; count of bases not matched to a gene: 6. This CDR3 comprises 16 residues.

V usage is TRBV19 and J usage is TRBJ1-2; D is unclear. This CDR3 is 14 amino acids long. V was pared by 7 bases and J by 5 bases, with 17 bases between. The germline V gene has CDR1 LNHDA and CDR2 SQIVND (reference sequence). CDR3 nucleotide sequence: TGTGCCAGTATTCCGGAGGGATTGTGGTATGGCTACACCTTC. Translated: CASIPEGLWYGYTF.

The CDR3 reads CASSYPRDRSPNQPQHF. CDR3 in DNA: TGTGCCAGCAGTTACCCGCGGGACAGGTCCCCCAATCAGCCCCAGCATTTT. The J gene is TRBJ1-5, the V gene TRBV6-2 or TRBV6-3, with 8 bases identical to TRBD1. The CDR3 loop spans 17 amino acids. V lost 2 bases, J lost 3 bases, and 9 bases stayed unmatched. Per germline, CDR1 MNHEY and CDR2 SVGEGT.

Note on this clone: A much larger clonotype is one base distant, so this may be a read error. This sequence joins TRBV7-8 and TRBJ1-1; TRBD1 might be the D (6 bases). CDR3 size: 13 residues. V lost 5 bases to trimming and J lost 0 bases, with 7 bases between them. The germline CDR1 and CDR2 sequences are SGHVS and FQNEAQ. CDR3 in DNA: TGTGCCAGCAGCGGACAGTTGAACACTGAAGCTTTCTTT. As protein: CASSGQLNTEAFF.

Written as DNA, the CDR3 is TGTGCCAGCAGTTTGACGGGTGATCAGCCCCAGCATTTT. Translation: CASSLTGDQPQHF. The V gene is TRBV27, the J gene TRBJ1-5; the D is unclear. With 3 bases removed from V and 5 bases from J, the gap between germline ends came to 8 bases. This CDR3 region has 13 residues. Germline values: CDR1 MNHEY, CDR2 SMNVEV (reference sequence).

This rearrangement joins TRBV5-4 to TRBJ2-5, with 9 bases that match TRBD1. The CDR3 extends over 14 amino acids. Germline V CDR1 and CDR2: SGHNT, YYREEE (reference sequence). V gave up 1 base and J gave up 5 bases; unmatched junction bases: 3. The CDR3 region has the DNA TGTGCCAGCAGCTTGACAGGGGGCAGGGAGACCCAGTACTTC. Amino acids: CASSLTGGRETQYF. The full variable domain, its missing parts supplied by reference TRBV5-4 and TRBJ2-5, is ETGVTQSPTHLIKTRGQQVTLRCSSQSGHNTVSWYQQALGQGPQFIFQYYREEENGRGNFPPRFSGLQFPNYSSELNVNALELDDSALYLCASSLTGGRETQYFGPGTRLLVL.

The V and J genes are TRBV3-1 (or the pseudogene TRBV3-2) and TRBJ1-2, with a possible D match to TRBD1 (5 bases). V lost 0 bases to trimming and J lost 7 bases, with 15 bases between them. CDR3 size: 15 residues. Germline V lookup: CDR1 LGHDT, CDR2 YNNKEL (reference sequence). CDR3: CASSQEISGLVGYTF. The DNA for the CDR3 is TGTGCCAGCAGCCAAGAAATTTCAGGGTTGGTTGGCTACACCTTC.

The gene calls are TRBV9 and TRBJ2-3, with D hard to call. V gave up 0 bases and J gave up 2 bases, with 10 bases separating them. The CDR3 covers 15 residues. CDR1 SGDLS and CDR2 YYNGEE come from the germline V gene. This chain's CDR3 is CASSVGSRYTDTQYF. Written as DNA, the CDR3 is TGTGCCAGCAGCGTAGGGAGCCGATACACAGATACGCAGTATTTT.

V usage is TRBV3-1 (or the pseudogene TRBV3-2) and J usage is TRBJ2-1; TRBD2 aligns across 13 bases. The CDR3 contains 16 residues. CDR1 LGHDT and CDR2 YNNKEL come from the germline V gene (reference sequence). V lost 8 bases to trimming and J lost 0 bases; unmatched junction nucleotides: 4. The CDR3 DNA follows: TGTGCCAGCCAACTAGCGGGGGGGATCTCCTACAATGAGCAGTTCTTC. Translated: CASQLAGGISYNEQFF.

This clone was recorded a few times. The chain is built from TRBV4-1 and TRBJ2-7; 11 bases line up with TRBD1. CDR3 length equals 17 residues. Germline-derived CDR1 and CDR2 are MGHRA and YSYEKL. Losses at the gene ends were 2 bases for V and 3 bases for J; bases not matched to a gene: 9. CDR3 nucleotides: TGCGCCAGCAGCCAAAGAGGACAGGGGGCGATGAACTACGAGCAGTACTTC. Its translation: CASSQRGQGAMNYEQYF.